This T cell receptor (beta chain) was sequenced during a study of blood T cell repertoires in COVID-19. Study at large: Acute and convalescent COVID-19 specimens originated in the United States, Italy and Spain. PBMCs, B-cell-depleted T cells, or T cells provided the cDNA or gDNA that made up the material.

Original processing methods: Reference gene primer amplification gave nucleated cell count estimates. Produced via immunoSEQ multiplex PCR; TCRdb's table is partial and in-frame only. V and J calls and clone size follow that table, whereas D and trimming were derived from the DNA. The data contain roughly 70,000 clones, about 68% of them seen just once; the ten biggest clones take up 35% to 40%. The CDR3 covers 12 residues. Germline loops: CDR1 SGHAT, CDR2 FQNNGV. Trimming took 7 bases from V and 10 from J, leaving 16 bases between them. The receptor was isolated from a woman aged 70-85 years with acute or convalescent COVID-19. Input material: peripheral blood. The genes are TRBV11-2 and TRBJ1-2; a possible D gene is TRBD1 (5 bases). The CDR3 coding sequence is TGTGCCAGCACCCTGACCGGCAGGGACTACACCTTC. Translation: CASTLTGRDYTF.